This T cell receptor (beta chain) was recorded in a study of regulatory T cells in long-lasting Graves disease. This clonotype was counted between two and nine times. Through Arm-PCR of CDR3 regions and iRepertoire HTBI primers, TCR beta libraries were built. TCRdb reanalysed the multiplex PCR reads using MiXCR and keeps one entry per CDR3 protein. The sample consists of roughly 420,000 distinct CDR3 sequences, about 16% of them appearing once. Time point meaning: newly diagnosed GD, antithyroid drugs for less than 3 months. Making the TCR library involved RNA that had been extracted from PBMCs. Looked up from germline, CDR1 is SGHAT and CDR2 is FQNNGV. The CDR3 runs 16 residues. Trimming cost V 2 bases and J 2 bases; bases outside gene matches: 5.

The gene calls are TRBV11-2 and TRBJ2-1; 8 bases match TRBD1. This sequence was found in a female donor with Graves disease. Sequencing used peripheral blood mononuclear cells (PBMCs), obtained at new diagnosis, from a patient treated with antithyroid drugs. The CDR3 DNA reads TGTGCCAGCAGCTTACGAGGGGACAGGACCTACAATGAGCAGTTCTTC. This encodes CASSLRGDRTYNEQFF.